Each of the 17 T cell receptor beta chains below was sequenced from the same sample in a study of graft-versus-host responses after intestinal transplantation. Generated by immunoSEQ multiplex PCR, the TCRdb table keeps only in-frame clones and is missing some. Of thousands of clones in the sample, roughly two thirds were seen once. Specimen: PBMCs, collected less than 550 days after intestinal transplant. Receptors were obtained from a human patient who received an intestinal transplant, so some T cells may come from the graft donor.

The chain couples TRBV6-4 to TRBJ2-3; TRBD2 aligns across 10 bases. CDR1 and CDR2 (germline): MRHNA, SNTAGT. With V trimmed by 5 bases and J by 2 bases, 1 base remained unmatched. This CDR3 contains 14 residues. CDR3 nucleotides: TGTGCCAGCAGTAGCGGGGGGGCCACAGATACGCAGTATTTT. Translation: CASSSGGATDTQYF.

The J gene is TRBJ2-2, the V gene TRBV7-2, with 12 bases aligning to TRBD2. Germline CDR1 and CDR2: SGHTA and FQGNSA. The CDR3 runs 18 residues. V was clipped by 1 base and J by 5 bases; unmatched bases: 8. Here the CDR3 DNA reads TGTGCCAGCAGCTTAGAGGCATCTAGCGGGGGGGTTACCGGGGAGCTGTTTTTT. It codes for CASSLEASSGGVTGELFF.

J is TRBJ1-4 and V is TRBV4-3, with D maybe TRBD1 (6 bases). The CDR3 runs 18 residues. CDR1 and CDR2 (germline): LGHNA, YSLEER. The V end lost 0 bases, the J end lost 5 bases, and 19 bases lay between the germline ends. The CDR3 spells CASSQEGGVWESNEKLFF. For the CDR3, the DNA is TGCGCCAGCAGCCAAGAAGGGGGAGTGTGGGAGTCGAATGAAAAACTGTTTTTT.

This clone was seen a single time. The chain uses TRBV4-2 and TRBJ2-7, with D tentatively TRBD2 (5 bases). V was clipped by 4 bases and J by 2 bases, with 9 bases between them. CDR1 and CDR2 from the germline V gene are LGHNA and YNFKEQ. The CDR3 contains 13 residues. This CDR3 reads CASSPWGAYEQYF. In DNA form, the CDR3 reads TGTGCCAGCAGCCCATGGGGAGCCTACGAGCAGTACTTC.

The chain links TRBV21-1 to TRBJ1-2. TRBV21-1 is given as a pseudogene. This CDR3 contains 16 residues. The CDR3 here is CASSKKWERGPVGYTF. In DNA, the CDR3 is TGTGCCAGCAGCAAAAAGTGGGAGCGGGGCCCAGTGGGCTACACCTTC.

V and J are TRBV2 and TRBJ2-5; tentative D call: TRBD2 (7 bases). Germline-derived CDR1 and CDR2 are SNHLY and FYNNEI. V lost 3 bases, J lost 5 bases, and 13 bases lay in between. This CDR3 has 14 amino acids. This chain's CDR3 is CASSEGRGGETQYF. The CDR3 nucleotides are TGTGCCAGCAGTGAGGGCAGGGGAGGGGAGACCCAGTACTTC.

In regard to this clone: At one boundary the junction diverges from the germline segment, which might be a read error. This chain connects TRBV27 to TRBJ1-3; maybe TRBD1 (6 bases). Germline assignment: CDR1 MNHEY and CDR2 SMNVEV (reference sequence). This CDR3 has 15 residues. The CDR3: CASILSLGTGNTIYF. The CDR3 DNA reads TGTGCCAGCATTTTATCGTTGGGGACAGGAAACACCATATATTTT.

This chain uses TRBV27 with TRBJ2-3; 7 bases are shared with TRBD1. Germline values: CDR1 MNHEY, CDR2 SMNVEV (reference sequence). The trim removed 3 bases at V and 2 bases at J, leaving 11 bases unmatched. This CDR3 has 17 amino acids. The CDR3 DNA sequence: TGTGCCAGCAGTTTCAATCAACCCCAGGGGGACACAGATACGCAGTATTTT. Protein product: CASSFNQPQGDTDTQYF.

The J gene is TRBJ2-7, the V gene TRBV6-6; 8 nucleotides align to TRBD2. The CDR3 runs 13 residues. J was trimmed by 2 bases and V by 4 bases; bases with no gene match: 1. Germline-derived CDR1 and CDR2 are MNHNY and SVGAGI (reference sequence). The chain's CDR3 is CASSFSGAYEQYF. CDR3 DNA: TGTGCCAGCAGTTTTAGCGGGGCCTACGAGCAGTACTTC.

The V gene is TRBV6-6, the J gene TRBJ1-1, with 7 positions matching TRBD1. In germline, CDR1 is MNHNY, CDR2 SVGAGI (reference sequence). The V gene end was trimmed by 4 bases and the J gene end by 0 bases; junction bases not matched to a gene: 2. This CDR3 is 14 amino acids long. The CDR3 loop is CASSFDRVNTEAFF. In nucleotides, the CDR3 is TGTGCCAGCAGTTTTGACAGGGTGAACACTGAAGCTTTCTTT.

The chain joins TRBV27 to TRBJ1-3, with a weak D call TRBD1 (6 bases). This CDR3 has 14 residues. Looked up from germline, CDR1 is MNHEY and CDR2 is SMNVEV (reference sequence). V was clipped by 7 bases and J by 4 bases, with 14 bases between them. The CDR3 DNA reads as TGTGCCAGCACACTCGGAGGGGGAGGAAACACCATATATTTT. Translation: CASTLGGGGNTIYF.

DNA of the CDR3: TGTGCCAGCAGTCCCGGGACAGAAAAACACTATGGCTACACCTTC. This encodes CASSPGTEKHYGYTF. V is TRBV6-1 and J is TRBJ1-2; 7 bases are a match to TRBD1. The CDR3 runs to 15 residues. V shed 5 bases, J shed 3 bases, and the junction held 9 bases outside the gene matches. Germline CDR1 reads MNHNS; CDR2 reads SASEGT.

The chain links TRBV6-6 to TRBJ1-1; D is unresolved. The CDR3 spans 13 residues. Germline CDR1 is MNHNY and CDR2 is SVGAGI (reference sequence). V gave up 4 bases and J gave up 3 bases, with 9 bases separating them. CDR3 DNA: TGTGCCAGCAGTTCCCGGGCCTACACTGAAGCTTTCTTT. Translating gives CASSSRAYTEAFF.

The V and J genes are TRBV6-4 and TRBJ2-1, with D perhaps given as TRBD1 or TRBD2 (6 bases each). The germline V gene encodes CDR1 MRHNA and CDR2 SNTAGT. This CDR3 comprises 14 residues. Trimming left V 3 bases short and J 7 bases short, with 13 bases between. CDR3 nucleotide sequence: TGTGCCAGCAGTGAGGAGCGGAGGGGGAATGAGCAGTTCTTC. It encodes CASSEERRGNEQFF.

The chain joins TRBV6-4 to TRBJ2-5, with D maybe TRBD2 (7 bases). The V gene's germline CDR1 is MRHNA and CDR2 SNTAGT. The CDR3 consists of 14 residues. Trimming took off 3 bases at V and 5 bases at J, with 13 bases between the two ends. The DNA for the CDR3 is TGTGCCAGCAGTGAAGGGGGGGCCGCGGAGACCCAGTACTTC. Translated: CASSEGGAAETQYF.

This clone occurred once. The chain carries TRBV7-8 and TRBJ2-7, with 8 nucleotides matching TRBD1. Germline V gene lookup returns CDR1 SGHVS and CDR2 FQNEAQ. The V segment lost 7 bases and the J segment 0 bases; nucleotides outside the gene matches: 8. The CDR3 length is 15 residues. In DNA, the CDR3 is TGTGCCAGCACCGACAGGGGAACCCACTCCTACGAGCAGTACTTC. Its protein product is CASTDRGTHSYEQYF.

V gene TRBV6-1 combines with J gene TRBJ2-6; D call uncertain. Germline loops: CDR1 MNHNS, CDR2 SASEGT. CDR3 length: 16 amino acids. Trimming took 3 bases from V and 0 from J, leaving 9 bases between them. The CDR3 nucleotides read TGTGCCAGCAGTGACGGAATGAGCTCTGGGGCCAACGTCCTGACTTTC. It translates to CASSDGMSSGANVLTF.